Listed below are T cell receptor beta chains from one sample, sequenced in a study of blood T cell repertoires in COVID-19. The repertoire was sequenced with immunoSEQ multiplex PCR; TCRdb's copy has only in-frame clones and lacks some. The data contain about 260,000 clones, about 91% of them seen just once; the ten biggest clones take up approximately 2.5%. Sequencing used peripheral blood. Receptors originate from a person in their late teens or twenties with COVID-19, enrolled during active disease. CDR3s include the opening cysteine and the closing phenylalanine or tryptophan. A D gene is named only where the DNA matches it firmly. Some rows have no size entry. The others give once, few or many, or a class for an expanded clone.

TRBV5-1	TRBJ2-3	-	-	CASSFGSGVPDTQYF	TGCGCCAGCAGCTTTGGTAGCGGAGTCCCAGATACGCAGTATTTT
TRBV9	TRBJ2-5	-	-	CASSVGTGTQYF	TGTGCCAGCAGCGTAGGAACCGGGACCCAGTACTTC
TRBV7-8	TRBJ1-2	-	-	CASSLEQGNYGYTF	TGTGCCAGCAGCTTAGAGCAGGGGAACTATGGCTACACCTTC
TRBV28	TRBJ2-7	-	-	CASSSPGQGEQYF	TGTGCCAGCAGTTCCCCCGGTCAGGGGGAGCAGTACTTC
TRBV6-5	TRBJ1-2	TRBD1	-	CASSRGWAGGYGYTF	TGTGCCAGCAGTAGGGGATGGGCAGGGGGCTATGGCTACACCTTC
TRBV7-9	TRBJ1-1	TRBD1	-	CASSRIPGGTEAFF	TGTGCCAGCAGCCGGATTCCAGGGGGGACTGAAGCTTTCTTT
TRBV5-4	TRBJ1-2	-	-	CASSEDYYGYTF	TGTGCCAGCAGCGAGGACTACTATGGCTACACCTTC
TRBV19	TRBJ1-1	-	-	CASSVGDILVTEAFF	TGTGCCAGTAGTGTGGGGGACATTCTCGTCACTGAAGCTTTCTTT
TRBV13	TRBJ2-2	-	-	CASSSGESNGELFF	TGTGCCAGCTCTTCGGGGGAGTCTAACGGGGAGCTGTTTTTT
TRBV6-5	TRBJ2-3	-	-	CASSSTGDTQYF	TGTGCCAGCAGTTCGACAGGAGATACGCAGTATTTT
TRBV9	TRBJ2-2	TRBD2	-	CASSVGLAGWTGELFF	TGTGCCAGCAGCGTAGGACTAGCGGGATGGACCGGGGAGCTGTTTTTT
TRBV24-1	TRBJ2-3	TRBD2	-	CATSVASGGPDTQYF	TGTGCCACCAGTGTGGCTAGCGGGGGCCCAGATACGCAGTATTTT
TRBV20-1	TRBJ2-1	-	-	CSASTRERLNEQFF	TGCAGTGCTAGTACGAGGGAGAGACTCAATGAGCAGTTCTTC
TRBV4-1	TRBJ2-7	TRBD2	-	CASSQFLAGVYEQYF	TGCGCCAGCAGCCAATTTCTAGCGGGGGTCTACGAGCAGTACTTC
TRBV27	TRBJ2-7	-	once	CASSSSYEQYF	TGTGCCAGCAGTTCGTCCTACGAGCAGTACTTC
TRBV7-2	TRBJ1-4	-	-	CASSLDWGDEKLFF	TGTGCCAGCAGCCTTGATTGGGGGGATGAAAAACTGTTTTTT
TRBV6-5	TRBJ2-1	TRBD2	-	CAITGLAGGISEQFF	TGTGCCATCACGGGACTAGCGGGAGGAATAAGTGAGCAGTTCTTC
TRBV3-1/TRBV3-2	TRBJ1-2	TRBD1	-	CASSLRQGGGYTF	TGTGCCAGCAGCCTAAGACAGGGGGGTGGCTACACCTTC
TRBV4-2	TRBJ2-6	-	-	CASSQVQADRDSSGANVLTF	TGTGCCAGCAGCCAAGTTCAGGCCGACCGCGATAGCTCTGGGGCCAACGTCCTGACTTTC
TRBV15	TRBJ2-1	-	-	CATSRDRGEQFF	TGTGCCACCAGCAGAGATCGGGGTGAGCAGTTCTTC
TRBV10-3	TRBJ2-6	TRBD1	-	CAISEVRTGGSGANVLTF	TGTGCCATCAGTGAAGTCAGGACAGGGGGCTCTGGGGCCAACGTCCTGACTTTC
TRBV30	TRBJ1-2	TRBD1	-	CAWAGQANYGYTF	TGTGCCTGGGCCGGACAGGCTAACTATGGCTACACCTTC
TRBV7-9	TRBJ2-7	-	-	CASSKLSYEQYF	TGTGCCAGCAGCAAACTATCCTACGAGCAGTACTTC
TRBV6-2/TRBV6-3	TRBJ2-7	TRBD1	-	CASSEGQSSYEQYF	TGTGCCAGCAGTGAGGGACAGAGCTCCTACGAGCAGTACTTC
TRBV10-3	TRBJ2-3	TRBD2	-	CAIRAGAGDTDTQYF	TGTGCCATCAGGGCCGGAGCGGGAGACACAGATACGCAGTATTTT
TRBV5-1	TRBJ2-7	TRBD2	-	CASSLLLAGEGTGYEQYF	TGCGCCAGCAGCTTGTTACTAGCGGGAGAGGGAACCGGCTACGAGCAGTACTTC
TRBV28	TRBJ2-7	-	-	CASSFVGGYEQYF	TGTGCCAGCAGTTTTGTCGGGGGCTACGAGCAGTACTTC
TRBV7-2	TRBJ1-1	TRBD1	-	CASSYDRAGEAFF	TGTGCCAGCAGCTACGACAGGGCTGGCGAAGCTTTCTTT
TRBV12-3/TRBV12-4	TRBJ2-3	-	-	CASTDADTQYF	TGTGCCAGCACAGATGCAGATACGCAGTATTTT
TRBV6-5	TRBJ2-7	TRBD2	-	CASSSGGGPREQYF	TGTGCCAGCAGTTCTGGGGGAGGGCCAAGGGAGCAGTACTTC
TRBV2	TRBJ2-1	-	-	CASSMMAFNEQFF	TGTGCCAGCAGTATGATGGCCTTCAATGAGCAGTTCTTC
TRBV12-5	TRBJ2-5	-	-	CASGLVPAVETQYF	TGTGCTAGTGGTTTGGTACCCGCGGTGGAGACCCAGTACTTC
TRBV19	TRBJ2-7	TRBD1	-	CASSIGGTGTYEQYF	TGTGCCAGTAGTATAGGGGGGACAGGAACCTACGAGCAGTACTTC
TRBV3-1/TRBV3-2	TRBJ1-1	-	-	CASSQDSPEREAFF	TGTGCCAGCAGCCAAGATAGTCCGGAGAGAGAAGCTTTCTTT
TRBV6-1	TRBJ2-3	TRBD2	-	CASSEAAGGDTQYF	TGTGCCAGCAGTGAAGCAGCGGGAGGGGATACGCAGTATTTT
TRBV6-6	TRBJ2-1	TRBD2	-	CASSYSGTSGNEQFF	TGTGCCAGCAGTTACTCGGGGACTAGCGGGAATGAGCAGTTCTTC
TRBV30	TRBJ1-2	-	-	CAWTTAYDYGYTF	TGTGCCTGGACCACTGCCTATGACTATGGCTACACCTTC
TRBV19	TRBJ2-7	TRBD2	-	CASSIGVGLVYEQYF	TGTGCCAGTAGTATCGGGGTGGGACTAGTCTACGAGCAGTACTTC
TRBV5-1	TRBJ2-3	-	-	CASSSQGGPDTQYF	TGCGCCAGCAGCAGCCAGGGGGGTCCAGATACGCAGTATTTT
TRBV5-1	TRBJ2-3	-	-	CASSLGGRHTDTQYF	TGCGCCAGCAGCTTGGGGGGGAGGCACACAGATACGCAGTATTTT
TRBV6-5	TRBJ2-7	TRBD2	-	CASSYGGSQYEQYF	TGTGCCAGCAGTTACGGCGGGAGTCAGTACGAGCAGTACTTC
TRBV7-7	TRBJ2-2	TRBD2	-	CASSAAGGVGELFF	TGTGCTAGCAGCGCCGCGGGGGGCGTCGGGGAGCTGTTTTTT
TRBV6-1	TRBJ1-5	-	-	CASSEGRVKHF	TGTGCCAGCAGTGAAGGCAGGGTAAAGCATTTT
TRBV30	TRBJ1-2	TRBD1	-	CAWSGRGQLMVYTF	TGTGCCTGGAGTGGACGGGGACAGTTAATGGTCTACACCTTC
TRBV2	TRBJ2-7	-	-	CASLWGDYEQYF	TGTGCCTCTCTATGGGGCGACTACGAGCAGTACTTC
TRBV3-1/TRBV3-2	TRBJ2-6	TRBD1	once	CASSKGGPGANVLTF	TGTGCCAGCAGTAAAGGGGGCCCTGGGGCCAACGTCCTGACTTTC
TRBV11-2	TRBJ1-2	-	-	CASSLEGASYGYTF	TGTGCCAGCAGCTTAGAAGGGGCCTCTTATGGCTACACCTTC
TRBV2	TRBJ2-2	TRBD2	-	CASSRAGTNTGELFF	TGTGCCAGCAGCCGAGCGGGAACGAACACCGGGGAGCTGTTTTTT
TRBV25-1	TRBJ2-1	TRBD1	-	CASRGTGTGYNEQFF	TGTGCCAGCAGGGGGACCGGGACAGGCTACAATGAGCAGTTCTTC
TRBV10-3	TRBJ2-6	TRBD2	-	CAISESGGEEYGANVLTF	TGTGCCATCAGTGAGTCCGGGGGGGAAGAATATGGGGCCAACGTCCTGACTTTC
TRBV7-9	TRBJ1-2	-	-	CASSPSGDPSANYGYTF	TGTGCCAGCAGCCCCTCCGGGGATCCTTCAGCTAACTATGGCTACACCTTC
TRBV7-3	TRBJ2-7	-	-	CASSSSVDSYEQYF	TGTGCCAGCAGCTCGTCAGTTGACTCCTACGAGCAGTACTTC
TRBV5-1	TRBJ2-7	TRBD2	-	CASSWDTSGGREQYF	TGCGCCAGCAGCTGGGATACTAGCGGGGGCAGGGAGCAGTACTTC
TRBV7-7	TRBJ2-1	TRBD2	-	CASSPGGYNEQFF	TGTGCCAGCAGCCCGGGAGGTTACAATGAGCAGTTCTTC
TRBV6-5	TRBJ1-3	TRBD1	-	CASSRGQGAGNTIYF	TGTGCCAGCAGCCGCGGACAGGGGGCCGGAAACACCATATATTTT
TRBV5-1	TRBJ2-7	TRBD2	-	CASSTGLAGGLYEQYF	TGCGCCAGCAGCACCGGACTAGCGGGAGGGCTCTACGAGCAGTACTTC
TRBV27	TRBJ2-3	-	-	CASSSQGRADTQYF	TGTGCCAGCAGTTCACAGGGTCGGGCAGATACGCAGTATTTT
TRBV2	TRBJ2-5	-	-	CASRKGTRETQYF	TGTGCCAGCAGAAAAGGGACTCGAGAGACCCAGTACTTC
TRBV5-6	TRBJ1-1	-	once	CASSSQGTEAFF	TGTGCCAGCAGCTCACAGGGAACTGAAGCTTTCTTT
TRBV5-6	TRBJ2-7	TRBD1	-	CASSDGTGAYEQYF	TGTGCCAGCAGCGACGGGACAGGGGCCTACGAGCAGTACTTC